This is a list of T cell receptor beta chains from one sample in a study of regulatory T cells in long-lasting Graves disease. TCRdb passed the multiplex PCR reads through MiXCR, listing each CDR3 protein once. The sample carries a few hundred thousand distinct CDR3 sequences, roughly 20% recorded once. The sequenced sample was peripheral blood mononuclear cells (PBMCs), obtained when the disease was refractory, from a patient treated with antithyroid drugs. Receptors originate from a middle-aged woman with Graves disease. The CDR3 runs from the conserved cysteine through the conserved F or W. The order of the fields is CDR3 length, V gene, clone size, D gene, J gene, CDR3 DNA, CDR3 protein. A D gene is named only where the DNA matches it firmly. Size tells how often a clone was seen (once, few, many) or the class of an expanded clone, and some rows leave it out.

14	TRBV2	many	.	TRBJ2-5	TGTGCCAGCAGTGAAAAGGGGCTCCAAGAGACCCAGTACTTC	CASSEKGLQETQYF
18	TRBV6-1	.	.	TRBJ2-1	TGTGCCAGCAGTGACAGGGGTCGTTTTTCGGGGTCCTACAATGAGCAGTTCTTC	CASSDRGRFSGSYNEQFF
15	TRBV12-3/TRBV12-4	.	TRBD2	TRBJ2-1	TGTGCCAGCAGTCCCGGGAGGGCGTTAGTTAATGAGCAGTTCTTC	CASSPGRALVNEQFF
13	TRBV29-1	many	.	TRBJ1-2	TGCAGCGTTGGGGCAGGGGTCGACTATGGCTACACCTTC	CSVGAGVDYGYTF
15	TRBV7-9	many	.	TRBJ1-2	TGTGCCAGCAGCTTAGCGCGGGCAGGGCCCTATGGCTACACCTTC	CASSLARAGPYGYTF
15	TRBV27	many	.	TRBJ1-1	TGTGCCAGCAGTTTTGTGGGGCTAATGAACACTGAAGCTTTCTTT	CASSFVGLMNTEAFF
15	TRBV7-2	.	.	TRBJ2-5	TGTGCCAGCAGCTTAGTTTTCACTAGGGGTGAGACCCAGTACTTC	CASSLVFTRGETQYF
13	TRBV7-9	few	TRBD1	TRBJ2-7	TGCGCCAGCAGCGCACAGGGGTCCTACGAGCAGTACTTC	CASSAQGSYEQYF
14	TRBV28	many	.	TRBJ1-2	TGTGCCAGCAGTTACGCCTACGGCGACTATGGCTACACCTTC	CASSYAYGDYGYTF
13	TRBV10-1	many	.	TRBJ1-1	TGCGCCAGCAGTGAATGGGGGCACACTGAAGCTTTCTTT	CASSEWGHTEAFF
15	TRBV27	few	.	TRBJ2-7	TGTGCCAGCAGTTTATCCCCCACGGGGACCTACGAGCAGTACTTC	CASSLSPTGTYEQYF
15	TRBV24-1	many	TRBD1	TRBJ2-4	TGTGCCACCAGTGATCCGACAGGGCCCAAAAACATTCAGTACTTC	CATSDPTGPKNIQYF
16	TRBV4-1	.	TRBD2	TRBJ2-7	TGCGCCAGCAGCCAGTCTACGCGGGAGTATACCTACGAGCAGTACTTC	CASSQSTREYTYEQYF
14	TRBV19	many	.	TRBJ1-2	TGTGCCAGTAGTACCCGATCGACGAACTATGGCTACACCTTC	CASSTRSTNYGYTF
16	TRBV5-4	.	.	TRBJ2-5	TGTGCCAGCAGCCAAGGAGGCTCTAGGCGAGGAGAGACCCAGTACTTC	CASSQGGSRRGETQYF
15	TRBV6-1	few	TRBD1	TRBJ2-7	TGTGCCAGCAGTGAAGAGGAGACAGGGGGCCGCGAGCAGTACTTC	CASSEEETGGREQYF
15	TRBV6-1	.	.	TRBJ2-7	TGTGCCAGCAGTCAAAGAAACCTACAGGGAGGCGAGCAGTACTTC	CASSQRNLQGGEQYF
18	TRBV14	few	TRBD1	TRBJ1-2	TGTGCCAGCAGCCAAGAGTCCATGGACAGGCCCTTCCGTGGAGGCTACACCTTC	CASSQESMDRPFRGGYTF
14	TRBV7-9	many	.	TRBJ1-2	TGTGCCAGCAGCTTAGGATCAGGGGACTATGGCTACACCTTC	CASSLGSGDYGYTF
14	TRBV13	.	TRBD1	TRBJ1-1	TGTGCCAGCAGCAAAGTACAGGGGCGGACTGAAGCTTTCTTT	CASSKVQGRTEAFF
14	TRBV20-1	few	.	TRBJ2-3	TGCAGTGCTAGAGTTGAACCAAATGCGGATACGCAGTATTTT	CSARVEPNADTQYF
16	TRBV4-1	.	.	TRBJ2-5	TGCGCCAGCAGCCAAGATCAGGGGGGTTGGTGGGAGACCCAGTACTTC	CASSQDQGGWWETQYF
14	TRBV5-1	few	.	TRBJ2-7	TGCGCCAGCAGCGAGGACGGGCGCTCCTACGAGCAGTACTTC	CASSEDGRSYEQYF
15	TRBV11-2	.	TRBD2	TRBJ2-1	TGTGCCAGCAGCTTAGAACTAGCGGCCACCCTCGAGCAGTTCTTC	CASSLELAATLEQFF
13	TRBV6-1	many	.	TRBJ2-7	TGTGCCAGCAGTCGGACAGTTTACTACGAGCAGTACTTC	CASSRTVYYEQYF
18	TRBV9	.	.	TRBJ2-6	TGTGCCAGCAGCGTGCAGGGGTGGGCTATCTCTGGGGCCAACGTCCTGACTTTC	CASSVQGWAISGANVLTF
12	TRBV29-1	many	TRBD1	TRBJ2-7	TGCAGCGCCTTGGACAGGGGGCACGAGCAGTACTTC	CSALDRGHEQYF
14	TRBV6-1	few	.	TRBJ1-4	TGTGCCAGCAGGTCCTCATCAGTGAATGAAAAACTGTTTTTT	CASRSSSVNEKLFF
15	TRBV2	many	TRBD2	TRBJ2-7	TGTGCCAGCAGCCCTGGACTAGCGGGAACCTACGAGCAGTACTTC	CASSPGLAGTYEQYF
13	TRBV14	few	.	TRBJ1-1	TGTGCCAGCAGCCAAATACGGGGGGGAGGGGCTTTCTTT	CASSQIRGGGAFF
14	TRBV30	.	.	TRBJ1-1	TGTGCCTGGAATAAAAGAGAAAAGAACACTGAAGCTTTCTTT	CAWNKREKNTEAFF
16	TRBV2	few	TRBD1	TRBJ2-7	TGTGCCAGCAGCTTAGCGGGACAGGGGATTACCTACGAGCAGTACTTC	CASSLAGQGITYEQYF
15	TRBV5-6	.	.	TRBJ1-5	TGTGCCAGCAGCTCCGGGAGTTATGTCGGCCAGCCCCAGCATTTT	CASSSGSYVGQPQHF
15	TRBV5-1	.	.	TRBJ2-5	TGCGCCAGCATACCAACGGGGCGGACACAAGAGACCCAGTACTTC	CASIPTGRTQETQYF
15	TRBV6-1	many	.	TRBJ1-4	TGTGCCAGCAGTGATCAAGGGGCCTGGAATGAAAAACTGTTTTTT	CASSDQGAWNEKLFF
14	TRBV7-9	.	.	TRBJ1-5	TGTGCCAGCAGCTCGGGGGGGCTCAATCAGCCCCAGCATTTT	CASSSGGLNQPQHF
14	TRBV27	many	TRBD1	TRBJ1-6	TGTGCCAGCAGTTCCCGACAGGGAGACTCACCCCTCCACTTT	CASSSRQGDSPLHF
14	TRBV2	many	.	TRBJ2-7	TGTGCCAGCAGTCCCGTCCGAACGAGATACGAGCAGTACTTC	CASSPVRTRYEQYF
14	TRBV18	few	.	TRBJ1-1	TGTGCCAGCTCACTCGGGACCTTCAGGACTGAAGCTTTCTTT	CASSLGTFRTEAFF
16	TRBV7-2	few	TRBD1	TRBJ1-5	TGTGCCAGCGGGGGACAGGGGATGTATAGCAATCAGCCCCAGCATTTT	CASGGQGMYSNQPQHF
14	TRBV28	few	.	TRBJ2-7	TGTGCCAGCAGTTTCAGGCTAGCCCCCCTCGAGCAGTACTTC	CASSFRLAPLEQYF
15	TRBV27	many	TRBD1	TRBJ1-2	TGTGCCAGCAGCTTAAGCGGGGGACAGTACTATGGCTACACCTTC	CASSLSGGQYYGYTF
13	TRBV6-2/TRBV6-3	few	.	TRBJ1-2	TGTGCCAGCAGTTACAGCGGTTCGGGAGGCTACACCTTC	CASSYSGSGGYTF
13	TRBV3-1	few	TRBD2	TRBJ2-4	TGTGCCAGCAGGGACGTGGGGGGGGACATTCAGTACTTC	CASRDVGGDIQYF
14	TRBV27	few	.	TRBJ2-7	TGTGCCAGCAGTACCCAGGGCATTCCCTACGAGCAGTACTTC	CASSTQGIPYEQYF
17	TRBV5-1	few	.	TRBJ2-5	TGCGCCAGCAGCTTGGTTTCAGGGGCAGAGATTCAAGAGACCCAGTACTTC	CASSLVSGAEIQETQYF
15	TRBV9	.	.	TRBJ1-6	TGTGCCAGCAGCGTAGGTCTGAGGGCACCTTCACCCCTCCACTTT	CASSVGLRAPSPLHF
16	TRBV12-3/TRBV12-4	many	.	TRBJ1-5	TGTGCCAGCAGTTTAGGGGGAATTTATAGCAATCAGCCCCAGCATTTT	CASSLGGIYSNQPQHF
17	TRBV15	.	.	TRBJ1-6	TGTGCCACCAGCAGACCCCTACGGATGGGGGACAATTCACCCCTCCACTTT	CATSRPLRMGDNSPLHF
14	TRBV5-5	few	.	TRBJ1-1	TGTGCCAGCAGCTTGCGGAACAGGAACACTGAAGCTTTCTTT	CASSLRNRNTEAFF
14	TRBV24-1	many	.	TRBJ2-5	TGTGCCACCAGTGGCCCCGGAGGGCTAGAGACCCAGTACTTC	CATSGPGGLETQYF
13	TRBV12-3/TRBV12-4	many	TRBD2	TRBJ2-1	TGTGCCAGCAGTCCAGCGGGGACGAATGAGCAGTTCTTC	CASSPAGTNEQFF
14	TRBV28	many	.	TRBJ2-7	.	CASSSSDTSYEQYF